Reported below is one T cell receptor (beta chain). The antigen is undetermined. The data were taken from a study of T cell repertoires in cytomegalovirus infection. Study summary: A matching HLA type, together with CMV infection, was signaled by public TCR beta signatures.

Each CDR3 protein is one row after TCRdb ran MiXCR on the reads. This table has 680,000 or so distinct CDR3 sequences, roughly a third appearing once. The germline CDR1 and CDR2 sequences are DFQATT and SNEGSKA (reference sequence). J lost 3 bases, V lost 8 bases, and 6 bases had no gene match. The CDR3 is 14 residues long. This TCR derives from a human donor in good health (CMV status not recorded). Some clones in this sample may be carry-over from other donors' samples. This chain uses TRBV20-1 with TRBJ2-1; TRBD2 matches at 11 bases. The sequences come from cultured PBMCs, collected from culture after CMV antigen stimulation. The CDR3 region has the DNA TGCAGTTACGGCGGACTAGCGGGCTACAATGAGCAGTTCTTC. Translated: CSYGGLAGYNEQFF.